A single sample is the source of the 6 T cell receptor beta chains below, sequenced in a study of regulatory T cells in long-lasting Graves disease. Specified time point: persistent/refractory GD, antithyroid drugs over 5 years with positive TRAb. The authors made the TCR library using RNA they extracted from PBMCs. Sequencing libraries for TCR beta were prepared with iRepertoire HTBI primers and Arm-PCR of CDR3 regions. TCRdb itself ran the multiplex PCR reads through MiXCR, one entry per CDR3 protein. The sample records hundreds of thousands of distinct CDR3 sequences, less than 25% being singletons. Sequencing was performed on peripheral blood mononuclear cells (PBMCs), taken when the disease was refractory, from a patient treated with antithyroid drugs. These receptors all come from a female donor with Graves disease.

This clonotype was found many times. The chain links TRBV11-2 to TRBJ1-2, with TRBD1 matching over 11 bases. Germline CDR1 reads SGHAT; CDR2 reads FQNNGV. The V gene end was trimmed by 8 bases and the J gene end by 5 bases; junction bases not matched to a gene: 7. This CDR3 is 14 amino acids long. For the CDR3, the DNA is TGTGCCAGCGCGAGCGGGACAGGGGGTTATGGCTACACCTTC. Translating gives CASASGTGGYGYTF.

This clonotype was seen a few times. The CDR3 bases are TGTGCCAGCACGGGGGGGGCGAACACTGAAGCTTTCTTT. This sequence encodes CASTGGANTEAFF. This chain links TRBV2 with TRBJ1-1; TRBD1 might be the D (6 bases). The CDR3 runs 13 residues. Germline lookup yields CDR1 SNHLY and CDR2 FYNNEI. V was trimmed by 7 bases and J by 1 base, leaving 10 bases between them.

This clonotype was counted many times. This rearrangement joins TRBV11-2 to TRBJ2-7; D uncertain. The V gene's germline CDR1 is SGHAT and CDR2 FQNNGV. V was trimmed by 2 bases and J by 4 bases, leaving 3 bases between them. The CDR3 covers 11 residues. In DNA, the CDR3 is TGTGCCAGCAGCTTAATATACGAGCAGTACTTC. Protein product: CASSLIYEQYF.

CDR3 nucleotides: TGTGCCAGCAGCTTAACGGAGGGCCGGTACGAGCAGTACTTC. Its translation: CASSLTEGRYEQYF. The J gene is TRBJ2-7, the V gene TRBV7-2, with D perhaps TRBD2 (6 bases). Trimming left V 2 bases short and J 4 bases short, with 12 bases between. Germline V lookup: CDR1 SGHTA, CDR2 FQGNSA. The CDR3 totals 14 residues.

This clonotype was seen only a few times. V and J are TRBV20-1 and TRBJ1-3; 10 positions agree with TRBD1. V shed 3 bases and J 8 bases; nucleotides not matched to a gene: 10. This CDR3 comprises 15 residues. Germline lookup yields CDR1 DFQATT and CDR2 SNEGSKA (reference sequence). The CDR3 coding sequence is TGCAGTGCTAGGCCAGACAGGGGGCACGGGTACACCATATATTTT. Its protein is CSARPDRGHGYTIYF.

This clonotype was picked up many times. The CDR3 nucleotides are TGTGCCAGCAGTAAGACAGGGGCCTCCCGGAGGGAGACCCAGTACTTC. It translates to CASSKTGASRRETQYF. The V gene is TRBV28, the J gene TRBJ2-5; 8 bases match TRBD1. The CDR3 consists of 16 residues. Germline assignment: CDR1 MDHEN and CDR2 SYDVKM. Trimming at V came to 5 bases and at J to 5 bases, leaving 13 bases not matched to a gene.